Listed below are T cell receptor beta chains from one sample, sequenced in a study of control samples from healthy donors and cancer patients. Clones were sequenced by immunoSEQ multiplex PCR, and TCRdb holds only the in-frame ones, with some missing. Of approximately 150,000 clones listed, under 96% are singletons. The sequenced sample was blood. The receptors originated from a woman in her twenties or thirties in good health. The CDR3 runs from the conserved cysteine through the conserved F or W. The D gene is left open where the match is weak. Clone size is not always given. Where it is, it says once, few, many or a class for expanded clones.

V gene	D gene	J gene	clone size	CDR3 protein	CDR3 DNA
TRBV28	NA	TRBJ1-2	NA	CASRGGSDYTFGYTF	TGTGCCAGCAGGGGGGGATCTGATTACACCTTTGGCTACACCTTC
TRBV28	TRBD1	TRBJ1-1	NA	CASSMPTGGMNTEAFF	TGTGCCAGCAGTATGCCGACAGGGGGCATGAACACTGAAGCTTTCTTT
TRBV19	NA	TRBJ2-1	NA	CASSDSGSIYNEQFF	TGTGCCAGTAGTGATAGCGGTTCCATATACAATGAGCAGTTCTTC
TRBV9	NA	TRBJ2-4	NA	CASSPERGGLAKNIQYF	TGTGCCAGCAGCCCGGAGAGGGGAGGTCTAGCCAAAAACATTCAGTACTTC
TRBV18	NA	TRBJ1-6	NA	CASSLITAPDGPSLHF	TGTGCCAGCTCACTCATTACGGCCCCCGACGGACCTTCCCTCCACTTT
TRBV7-6	TRBD1	TRBJ1-6	NA	CASSSNRGRSDSPLHF	TGTGCCAGCAGCTCGAACAGGGGGCGATCAGATTCACCCCTCCACTTT
TRBV28	NA	TRBJ1-1	once	CASSLPLVGPLDTEAFF	TGTGCCAGCAGTTTGCCGCTGGTTGGCCCACTGGACACTGAAGCTTTCTTT
TRBV11-2	NA	TRBJ1-4	NA	CASTATNEKLFF	TGTGCGAGCACCGCAACTAATGAAAAACTGTTTTTT
TRBV18	TRBD1	TRBJ1-1	NA	CASSPGGGVSSDEAFF	TGTGCCAGCTCACCGGGAGGGGGCGTATCATCTGATGAAGCTTTCTTT
TRBV28	NA	TRBJ2-4	NA	CASTPRGANIQYF	TGTGCCAGCACTCCCAGGGGCGCCAACATTCAGTACTTC
TRBV5-1	NA	TRBJ1-1	NA	CASSLGGLNTEAFF	TGCGCCAGCAGCTTGGGGGGCCTGAACACTGAAGCTTTCTTT
TRBV28	TRBD1	TRBJ1-1	once	CASSLHRGLEAFF	TGTGCCAGCAGTTTACACAGGGGGCTAGAAGCTTTCTTT
TRBV28	NA	TRBJ1-6	NA	CASSPLWGRTNSPLHF	TGTGCCAGCAGTCCACTGTGGGGGCGGACGAATTCACCCCTCCACTTT
TRBV3-1/TRBV3-2	NA	TRBJ2-5	NA	CASSRTVDQETQYF	TGTGCCAGCAGCAGGACAGTCGACCAAGAGACCCAGTACTTC
TRBV6-5	NA	TRBJ2-2	NA	CASSRASEPGELFF	TGTGCCAGCAGTAGGGCTAGCGAACCCGGGGAGCTGTTTTTT